The 29 T cell receptor beta chains presented below share a single source sample, sequenced in a study of Tregs in tolerant kidney transplant recipients. No antigen has been assigned to these receptors. TCRdb's table, derived via immunoSEQ multiplex PCR, lists solely in-frame clones and lacks some. Here the sample spans 30,000 or so clones, 70% to 85% being singletons. The sample was Tregs from blood cultured with allogeneic cells. The source of these receptors is a human donor in good health.

The chain employs TRBV7-8 and TRBJ2-7; TRBD2 matches at 7 bases. This CDR3 contains 15 residues. CDR1 and CDR2 from the germline V gene are SGHVS and FQNEAQ. J gave up 2 bases and V 2 bases, and 6 bases lay outside the gene matches. This chain's CDR3 is CASSLMLAGTYEQYF. CDR3 sequence (DNA): TGTGCCAGCAGCTTAATGTTAGCGGGTACCTACGAGCAGTACTTC.

V usage is TRBV7-9 and J usage is TRBJ2-7; the D is unclear. V was clipped by 1 base and J by 6 bases, with 16 bases between them. CDR1 and CDR2 from the germline V gene are SEHNR and FQNEAQ (reference sequence). This CDR3 spans 15 amino acids. CDR3 in amino acids: CASSLVGIGIGEQYF. The CDR3, as DNA: TGTGCCAGCAGCTTAGTGGGTATTGGGATAGGCGAGCAGTACTTC.

The J gene is TRBJ2-5, the V gene TRBV5-1; D remains ambiguous. CDR1 is SGHRS, CDR2 YFSETQ, per germline. The ends were cut back, 5 bases at V and 5 bases at J, with 7 bases in the middle. The CDR3 loop spans 11 amino acids. The CDR3 DNA reads as TGCGCCAGCAGGGTGGGGGAGACCCAGTACTTC. It yields the protein CASRVGETQYF. Full variable domain (remainder filled in from reference TRBV5-1 and TRBJ2-5): KAGVTQTPRYLIKTRGQQVTLSCSPISGHRSVSWYQQTPGQGLQFLFEYFSETQRNKGNFPGRFSGRQFSNSRSEMNVSTLELGDSALYLCASRVGETQYFGPGTRLLVL.

The V and J genes are TRBV1 and TRBJ2-7. TRBV1 is marked as a pseudogene. This CDR3 has 12 residues. CDR3 in amino acids: CTSPTSFYEQYF. The DNA for the CDR3 is TGCACCAGCCCAACCTCGTTCTACGAGCAGTACTTC.

In this sample, this clone turned up once. The chain carries TRBV2 and TRBJ2-1; D gene uncertain. Germline CDR1 and CDR2: SNHLY and FYNNEI. V lost 4 bases and J lost 0, with 10 bases in between. CDR3 length: 15 residues. Here the CDR3 reads CASSAAESSYNEQFF. The CDR3 nucleotides read TGTGCCAGCAGTGCCGCGGAGAGCTCCTACAATGAGCAGTTCTTC.

This clone is a singleton in its sample. The chain uses TRBV19 and TRBJ2-1, with D possibly being TRBD2 (5 bases). This CDR3 spans 11 amino acids. V lost 5 bases and J 10 bases, leaving 9 bases between the germline ends. Germline lookup yields CDR1 LNHDA and CDR2 SQIVND (reference sequence). The CDR3 DNA reads as TGTGCCAGTAGTTCCTCGGGAGAGCAGTTCTTC. Translated: CASSSSGEQFF.

This clone was detected once. The J gene is TRBJ2-1, the V gene TRBV7-6; 7 nucleotides match TRBD1. Germline loops: CDR1 SGHVS, CDR2 FNYEAQ. Trimming at V came to 5 bases and at J to 8 bases, leaving 9 bases not matched to a gene. CDR3 length: 14 residues. This chain's CDR3 is CASSLQPGGYEQFF. CDR3 nucleotide sequence: TGTGCCAGCAGCCTACAACCAGGGGGATATGAGCAGTTCTTC.

J is TRBJ2-5 and V is TRBV29-1; 13 bases line up with TRBD2. The CDR3 loop spans 15 amino acids. Trimming removed 6 bases from V and 2 bases from J; junction bases left unmatched: 6. Looked up from germline, CDR1 is SQVTM and CDR2 is ANQGSEA. CDR3: CSVAGLAGLQETQYF. The CDR3 DNA sequence: TGCAGCGTCGCGGGACTAGCGGGGTTACAAGAGACCCAGTACTTC. Full variable domain (outside the CDR3, taken from reference TRBV29-1 and TRBJ2-5): SAVISQKPSRDICQRGTSLTIQCQVDSQVTMMFWYRQQPGQSLTLIATANQGSEATYESGFVIDKFPISRPNLTFSTLTVSNMSPEDSSIYLCSVAGLAGLQETQYFGPGTRLLVL.

The count of this clone is one. The chain links TRBV5-1 to TRBJ1-2; D not resolved. V lost 4 bases and J 8 bases, leaving 18 bases between the germline ends. CDR1 is SGHRS and CDR2 is YFSETQ in the germline V gene. This CDR3 region has 14 residues. This CDR3 is CASSPVGSLQGYTF. CDR3 bases: TGCGCCAGCAGCCCCGTGGGAAGTCTTCAGGGCTACACCTTC.

The V call is TRBV6-6, the J call TRBJ1-1; D gene unclear. Germline V CDR1 and CDR2: MNHNY, SVGAGI (reference sequence). Trimming shortened V by 2 bases and J by 3 bases, and 13 bases separated the two germline ends. This CDR3 spans 15 amino acids. CDR3 bases: TGTGCCAGCAGTTACCCCAGTATTCTGGACACTGAAGCTTTCTTT. Its protein product is CASSYPSILDTEAFF.

Only a few counts were recorded for this clone. CDR3 in amino acids: CASSVVTSSIGEQFF. The DNA of the CDR3 is TGTGCCAGCAGCGTAGTGACTAGTAGTATAGGTGAGCAGTTCTTC. The chain uses TRBV9 and TRBJ2-1, with D tentatively TRBD2 (6 bases). The V gene lost 0 bases and the J gene lost 9 bases, with 16 bases spanning the gap. The CDR3 length is 15 residues. Germline CDR1 SGDLS, CDR2 YYNGEE.

The J gene is TRBJ2-3, the V gene TRBV9; the D is unclear. Germline values: CDR1 SGDLS, CDR2 YYNGEE. The V gene lost 3 bases and the J gene lost 2 bases, with 7 bases spanning the gap. The CDR3 contains 13 residues. The CDR3 loop is CASSEFNTDTQYF. For the CDR3, the DNA is TGTGCCAGCAGCGAATTCAACACAGATACGCAGTATTTT.

This clone has a handful of counts. V is TRBV5-6 and J is TRBJ2-6; perhaps TRBD2 as D (7 bases). V dropped 7 bases and J dropped 0 bases, with 20 bases sitting between them. The CDR3 loop spans 18 amino acids. CDR1 SGHDT and CDR2 YYEEEE come from the germline V gene. CDR3 residues: CASRGGRGGDSGANVLTF. The CDR3 bases are TGTGCCAGCCGCGGCGGGAGAGGGGGTGACTCTGGGGCCAACGTCCTGACTTTC.

The CDR3 coding sequence is TGTGCCAGCAGTTACGCCGGACAGCCATGGGAAAAACTGTTTTTT. Translation gives CASSYAGQPWEKLFF. The chain recombines TRBV6-6 with TRBJ1-4, with D perhaps TRBD1 (6 bases). Germline CDR1 reads MNHNY; CDR2 reads SVGAGI (reference sequence). Between the trimmed V and J ends, which lost 2 bases and 8 bases, there was a span of 15 bases. This CDR3 is 15 amino acids long.

This chain links TRBV29-1 with TRBJ2-3; 12 bases line up with TRBD1. Germline values: CDR1 SQVTM, CDR2 ANQGSEA. This CDR3 comprises 15 residues. With V trimmed by 7 bases and J by 4 bases, 9 bases remained unmatched. CDR3 nucleotide sequence: TGCAGCGGTGCGGGGGGGACAGGGGGCTCAGATACGCAGTATTTT. The encoded protein is CSGAGGTGGSDTQYF.

The rearrangement joins TRBV5-6 to TRBJ2-7; TRBD1 aligns across 7 bases. Unmatched junction bases numbered 8, after V lost 0 bases and J lost 5 bases. Germline V lookup: CDR1 SGHDT, CDR2 YYEEEE. The CDR3 runs 15 residues. The CDR3 region is CASSLGQTGLNEQYF. CDR3 nucleotides: TGTGCCAGCAGCTTGGGACAGACAGGGTTAAACGAGCAGTACTTC.

J is TRBJ2-5 and V is TRBV14; D remains ambiguous. V gave up 5 bases and J gave up 0 bases, with 4 bases separating them. This CDR3 has 12 residues. The V gene's germline CDR1 is SGHDN and CDR2 FVKESK. CDR3 bases: TGTGCCAGCAGCTGGGACCAAGAGACCCAGTACTTC. It is translated as CASSWDQETQYF.

This chain uses TRBV11-2 with TRBJ2-5, with 7 positions matching TRBD2. CDR1 is SGHAT and CDR2 is FQNNGV in the germline V gene. This CDR3 comprises 13 residues. V lost 3 bases, J lost 5 bases, and 3 bases stayed unmatched. The CDR3 bases are TGTGCCAGCAGCTTCGCTAGCGGCGAGACCCAGTACTTC. Its translation is CASSFASGETQYF.

The chain links TRBV5-1 to TRBJ2-2, with a possible D match to TRBD2 (6 bases). This CDR3 comprises 14 residues. Trimming left V 4 bases short and J 7 bases short, with 14 bases between. The germline V gene has CDR1 SGHRS and CDR2 YFSETQ. CDR3 sequence reads: CASSGGRRDGELFF. For the CDR3, the DNA is TGCGCCAGCAGCGGGGGGAGGCGAGACGGGGAGCTGTTTTTT.

The chain links TRBV11-3 to TRBJ2-1, with 7 bases fitting TRBD2. CDR1 SGHNT and CDR2 YENEEA come from the germline V gene. This CDR3 region has 15 residues. J was trimmed by 8 bases and V by 3 bases; bases with no gene match: 10. CDR3 in DNA: TGTGCCAGCAGCTTGGGGTGGGAGGGTAAAGATGAGCAGTTCTTC. The encoded protein is CASSLGWEGKDEQFF.

The chain employs TRBV29-1 and TRBJ2-1, with 7 bases that match TRBD2. The CDR3 contains 12 residues. Germline V gene data show CDR1 as SQVTM and CDR2 as ANQGSEA. V lost 7 bases, J lost 12 bases, and 12 bases stayed unmatched. This CDR3 is CSGILAEYGQFF. The CDR3, as DNA: TGCAGCGGCATTCTAGCGGAGTATGGGCAGTTCTTC.

The J gene is TRBJ1-6, the V gene TRBV2; no reliable D call. V was trimmed by 5 bases and J by 14 bases, leaving 25 bases between them. The CDR3 sequence is 16 residues long. Germline V CDR1 and CDR2: SNHLY, FYNNEI. The CDR3 loop reads CASSLNPSPKFVTLHF. The CDR3 bases are TGTGCCAGCAGTCTTAACCCCTCCCCTAAGTTCGTAACCCTCCACTTT.

As DNA, the CDR3 is TGTGCCAGCAGCTTAAGCCTAGCGAGGGGCACAGATACGCAGTATTTT. This gives the protein CASSLSLARGTDTQYF. The V gene is TRBV7-3, the J gene TRBJ2-3; TRBD2 might be the D (6 bases). The ends were cut back, 1 base at V and 1 base at J, with 12 bases in the middle. This CDR3 contains 16 residues. CDR1 is SGHTA and CDR2 is FQGTGA in the germline V gene.

The chain joins TRBV28 to TRBJ2-7; TRBD2 aligns across 14 bases. Germline V gene sequence: CDR1 MDHEN, CDR2 SYDVKM. The V and J ends lost 4 bases and 0 bases, in that order; junction bases with no gene match: 14. The CDR3 extends over 20 amino acids. DNA of the CDR3: TGTGCCAGCAGTTCCTCGATAGGGACTAGCGGGAGTCTAACCTCCTACGAGCAGTACTTC. Encoded protein: CASSSSIGTSGSLTSYEQYF.

The gene calls are TRBV7-9 and TRBJ1-1, with TRBD1 as a possible D gene (5 bases). Trimming removed 1 base from V and 5 bases from J, with 17 bases in between. The length of the CDR3 is 16 residues. The germline V gene has CDR1 SEHNR and CDR2 FQNEAQ (reference sequence). The CDR3 DNA reads as TGTGCCAGCAGCTTAGGGCAGGGAGGAGTTGGAACTGAAGCTTTCTTT. Translated: CASSLGQGGVGTEAFF. Variable domain in full (rest from reference TRBV7-9 and TRBJ1-1): DTGVSQNPRHKITKRGQNVTFRCDPISEHNRLYWYRQTLGQGPEFLTYFQNEAQLEKSRLLSDRFSAERPKGSFSTLEIQRTEQGDSAMYLCASSLGQGGVGTEAFFGQGTRLTVV.

This clone was seen more than once but under ten times. The chain employs TRBV2 and TRBJ2-6, with unresolved D. The CDR3 runs to 12 residues. V lost 4 bases and J 2 bases, leaving 0 bases between the germline ends. Germline CDR1 and CDR2: SNHLY and FYNNEI. In nucleotides, the CDR3 is TGTGCCAGCAGTGCTGGGGCCAACGTCCTGACTTTC. Its protein product is CASSAGANVLTF.

This clone was seen only a few times. The chain joins TRBV6-1 to TRBJ1-1; D not resolved. This CDR3 is 14 amino acids long. Germline V CDR1 and CDR2: MNHNS, SASEGT. V was pared by 8 bases and J by 3 bases, with 16 bases between. The CDR3 DNA sequence: TGTGCCAGCCGCCTCCAACTGGACCACACTGAAGCTTTCTTT. Translating gives CASRLQLDHTEAFF.

This sequence joins TRBV30 and TRBJ2-3, with a tentative D call TRBD1 (6 bases). The CDR3 runs 14 residues. Germline V gene lookup returns CDR1 GTSNPN and CDR2 SVGIG (reference sequence). The V and J ends lost 7 bases and 5 bases respectively, with 19 bases between them. CDR3 in DNA: TGTGCCTTCACAGGGCCCCCGAGGGAAGATACGCAGTATTTT. It is translated as CAFTGPPREDTQYF.

This chain connects TRBV19 to TRBJ2-4; 10 bases fit TRBD1. This CDR3 has 15 amino acids. Germline-derived CDR1 and CDR2 are LNHDA and SQIVND (reference sequence). V lost 4 bases and J lost 8; bases outside the gene matches: 8. DNA of the CDR3: TGTGCCAGTAGTACCCCGACAGGGGGCGCACACATTCAGTACTTC. Amino acid sequence: CASSTPTGGAHIQYF.